The rows below give T cell receptor beta chains drawn from one sample of a study of Ad26.COV2.S vaccination and SARS-CoV-2 variants. This table comes from immunoSEQ multiplex PCR, and its TCRdb copy is limited to in-frame clones, with some not included. The data hold more than 350,000 clones, with 75% to 95% observed a single time. The input for sequencing was peripheral blood, taken in a trial of Ad26.COV2.S vaccine versus placebo. These receptors all come from a person between 18 and 60 years old who received the Ad26.COV2.S COVID-19 vaccine or a placebo. The CDR3 runs from the conserved cysteine through the conserved F or W. Fields, in order: CDR3 length, clone size, V gene, J gene, D gene, CDR3 protein, CDR3 DNA. D genes are given only for firm matches. Clone size is given for some rows only: seen once, a few or many times, or a class if the clone is expanded.

14,.,TRBV19,TRBJ2-2,TRBD1,CASIDRVGTGELFF,TGTGCCAGTATCGACAGGGTAGGAACCGGGGAGCTGTTTTTT
13,few,TRBV18,TRBJ1-5,TRBD1,CASSLYRGRPQHF,TGTGCCAGCTCACTCTACAGGGGTCGGCCCCAGCATTTT
17,.,TRBV7-8,TRBJ2-7,TRBD1,CASSRDREWDQPYEQYF,TGTGCCAGCAGCAGGGACAGGGAGTGGGACCAGCCCTACGAGCAGTACTTC
17,once,TRBV3-1/TRBV3-2,TRBJ2-7,.,CASSQSPGRPRPYEQYF,TGTGCCAGCAGCCAATCCCCGGGGAGACCTCGACCGTACGAGCAGTACTTC
13,.,TRBV6-4,TRBJ2-3,.,CASSPTGTDTQYF,TGTGCCAGCAGCCCCACAGGGACAGATACGCAGTATTTT
13,once,TRBV30,TRBJ2-7,TRBD1,CAWSTGTDYEQYF,TGTGCCTGGAGTACTGGGACAGACTACGAGCAGTACTTC
16,once,TRBV5-5,TRBJ1-1,TRBD1,CASSHARDSLNTEAFF,TGTGCCAGCAGCCACGCACGGGACAGCCTGAACACTGAAGCTTTCTTT
14,.,TRBV28,TRBJ2-5,.,CASSSGRLLGTQYF,TGTGCCAGCAGTTCTGGCCGACTGTTGGGGACCCAGTACTTC
13,.,TRBV12-3/TRBV12-4,TRBJ2-7,.,CASSFGRAYEQYF,TGTGCCAGCAGTTTTGGCCGAGCCTACGAGCAGTACTTC
16,.,TRBV9,TRBJ2-5,TRBD2,CASSAGTSGSLETQYF,TGTGCCAGCAGCGCCGGGACTAGCGGGAGTTTAGAGACCCAGTACTTC
15,.,TRBV28,TRBJ1-4,TRBD1,CASSPGTGVLGKLFF,TGTGCCAGCAGTCCCGGGACAGGGGTCCTGGGAAAACTGTTTTTT
16,.,TRBV7-2,TRBJ1-1,.,CASSLDLNRVNTEAFF,TGTGCCAGCAGCTTAGACCTCAACAGAGTGAACACTGAAGCTTTCTTT
17,.,TRBV19,TRBJ1-1,TRBD1,CASSHSNGTGPGTEAFF,TGTGCCAGTAGTCATTCGAATGGGACAGGGCCTGGGACTGAAGCTTTCTTT
13,.,TRBV12-3/TRBV12-4,TRBJ2-2,.,CASMPGNTGELFF,TGTGCCAGCATGCCGGGGAACACCGGGGAGCTGTTTTTT
14,once,TRBV3-1/TRBV3-2,TRBJ2-7,TRBD2,CASSLGLAVYEQYF,TGTGCCAGCAGTCTGGGACTAGCAGTGTACGAGCAGTACTTC
16,few,TRBV4-3,TRBJ2-1,.,CASSQDSRQSYNEQFF,TGCGCCAGCAGCCAAGATTCGAGACAGTCCTACAATGAGCAGTTCTTC
14,.,TRBV28,TRBJ1-3,.,CASSFAGSGNTIYF,TGTGCCAGCAGTTTTGCAGGGTCGGGAAACACCATATATTTT
14,.,TRBV5-1,TRBJ1-1,TRBD1,CASSFETGGTEAFF,TGCGCCAGCAGCTTTGAGACAGGGGGTACTGAAGCTTTCTTT
16,.,TRBV4-3,TRBJ2-1,.,CASSQDFQGTGNEQFF,TGCGCCAGCAGCCAAGATTTCCAGGGGACTGGTAATGAGCAGTTCTTC
15,.,TRBV5-6,TRBJ2-5,TRBD2,CASSPQGGSWETQYF,TGTGCCAGCAGCCCACAAGGCGGGAGCTGGGAGACCCAGTACTTC
18,few,TRBV7-9,TRBJ2-5,TRBD2,CASSSTGLAGTVWETQYF,TGTGCCAGCAGCTCGACGGGGTTAGCGGGGACGGTCTGGGAGACCCAGTACTTC
20,.,TRBV28,TRBJ2-7,TRBD2,CASSFSFDDKSGISSYEQYF,TGTGCCAGCAGTTTTTCCTTCGATGACAAAAGCGGGATAAGCTCCTACGAGCAGTACTTC